The source of this TCR beta chain is a study of regulatory T cells in long-lasting Graves disease. This clonotype was observed a handful of times. Time point denoted: newly diagnosed GD, antithyroid drugs for less than 3 months. Scientists built the TCR library using RNA that was extracted from PBMCs. Both iRepertoire HTBI primers and Arm-PCR of CDR3 regions were used to build the TCR beta libraries. One entry per CDR3 protein results from TCRdb running MiXCR on the multiplex PCR reads. Of over 450,000 distinct CDR3 sequences listed, around 12% are singletons. The sample also formed part of further work on T cells in Graves' hyperthyroidism and ophthalmopathy.

This TCR was recovered from a woman aged 25 to 39 with Graves disease. Source: peripheral blood mononuclear cells (PBMCs), taken at new diagnosis, from a patient treated with antithyroid drugs.

CDR3 DNA sequence: TGTGCCAGTAGTATAGGGGGCCAAGATACGCAGTATTTT. It codes for CASSIGGQDTQYF. V usage is TRBV19 and J usage is TRBJ2-3, with a tentative D call TRBD1 (5 bases). V gave up 1 base and J gave up 5 bases, with 7 bases separating them. CDR1 LNHDA and CDR2 SQIVND come from the germline V gene (reference sequence). The CDR3 runs 13 residues.